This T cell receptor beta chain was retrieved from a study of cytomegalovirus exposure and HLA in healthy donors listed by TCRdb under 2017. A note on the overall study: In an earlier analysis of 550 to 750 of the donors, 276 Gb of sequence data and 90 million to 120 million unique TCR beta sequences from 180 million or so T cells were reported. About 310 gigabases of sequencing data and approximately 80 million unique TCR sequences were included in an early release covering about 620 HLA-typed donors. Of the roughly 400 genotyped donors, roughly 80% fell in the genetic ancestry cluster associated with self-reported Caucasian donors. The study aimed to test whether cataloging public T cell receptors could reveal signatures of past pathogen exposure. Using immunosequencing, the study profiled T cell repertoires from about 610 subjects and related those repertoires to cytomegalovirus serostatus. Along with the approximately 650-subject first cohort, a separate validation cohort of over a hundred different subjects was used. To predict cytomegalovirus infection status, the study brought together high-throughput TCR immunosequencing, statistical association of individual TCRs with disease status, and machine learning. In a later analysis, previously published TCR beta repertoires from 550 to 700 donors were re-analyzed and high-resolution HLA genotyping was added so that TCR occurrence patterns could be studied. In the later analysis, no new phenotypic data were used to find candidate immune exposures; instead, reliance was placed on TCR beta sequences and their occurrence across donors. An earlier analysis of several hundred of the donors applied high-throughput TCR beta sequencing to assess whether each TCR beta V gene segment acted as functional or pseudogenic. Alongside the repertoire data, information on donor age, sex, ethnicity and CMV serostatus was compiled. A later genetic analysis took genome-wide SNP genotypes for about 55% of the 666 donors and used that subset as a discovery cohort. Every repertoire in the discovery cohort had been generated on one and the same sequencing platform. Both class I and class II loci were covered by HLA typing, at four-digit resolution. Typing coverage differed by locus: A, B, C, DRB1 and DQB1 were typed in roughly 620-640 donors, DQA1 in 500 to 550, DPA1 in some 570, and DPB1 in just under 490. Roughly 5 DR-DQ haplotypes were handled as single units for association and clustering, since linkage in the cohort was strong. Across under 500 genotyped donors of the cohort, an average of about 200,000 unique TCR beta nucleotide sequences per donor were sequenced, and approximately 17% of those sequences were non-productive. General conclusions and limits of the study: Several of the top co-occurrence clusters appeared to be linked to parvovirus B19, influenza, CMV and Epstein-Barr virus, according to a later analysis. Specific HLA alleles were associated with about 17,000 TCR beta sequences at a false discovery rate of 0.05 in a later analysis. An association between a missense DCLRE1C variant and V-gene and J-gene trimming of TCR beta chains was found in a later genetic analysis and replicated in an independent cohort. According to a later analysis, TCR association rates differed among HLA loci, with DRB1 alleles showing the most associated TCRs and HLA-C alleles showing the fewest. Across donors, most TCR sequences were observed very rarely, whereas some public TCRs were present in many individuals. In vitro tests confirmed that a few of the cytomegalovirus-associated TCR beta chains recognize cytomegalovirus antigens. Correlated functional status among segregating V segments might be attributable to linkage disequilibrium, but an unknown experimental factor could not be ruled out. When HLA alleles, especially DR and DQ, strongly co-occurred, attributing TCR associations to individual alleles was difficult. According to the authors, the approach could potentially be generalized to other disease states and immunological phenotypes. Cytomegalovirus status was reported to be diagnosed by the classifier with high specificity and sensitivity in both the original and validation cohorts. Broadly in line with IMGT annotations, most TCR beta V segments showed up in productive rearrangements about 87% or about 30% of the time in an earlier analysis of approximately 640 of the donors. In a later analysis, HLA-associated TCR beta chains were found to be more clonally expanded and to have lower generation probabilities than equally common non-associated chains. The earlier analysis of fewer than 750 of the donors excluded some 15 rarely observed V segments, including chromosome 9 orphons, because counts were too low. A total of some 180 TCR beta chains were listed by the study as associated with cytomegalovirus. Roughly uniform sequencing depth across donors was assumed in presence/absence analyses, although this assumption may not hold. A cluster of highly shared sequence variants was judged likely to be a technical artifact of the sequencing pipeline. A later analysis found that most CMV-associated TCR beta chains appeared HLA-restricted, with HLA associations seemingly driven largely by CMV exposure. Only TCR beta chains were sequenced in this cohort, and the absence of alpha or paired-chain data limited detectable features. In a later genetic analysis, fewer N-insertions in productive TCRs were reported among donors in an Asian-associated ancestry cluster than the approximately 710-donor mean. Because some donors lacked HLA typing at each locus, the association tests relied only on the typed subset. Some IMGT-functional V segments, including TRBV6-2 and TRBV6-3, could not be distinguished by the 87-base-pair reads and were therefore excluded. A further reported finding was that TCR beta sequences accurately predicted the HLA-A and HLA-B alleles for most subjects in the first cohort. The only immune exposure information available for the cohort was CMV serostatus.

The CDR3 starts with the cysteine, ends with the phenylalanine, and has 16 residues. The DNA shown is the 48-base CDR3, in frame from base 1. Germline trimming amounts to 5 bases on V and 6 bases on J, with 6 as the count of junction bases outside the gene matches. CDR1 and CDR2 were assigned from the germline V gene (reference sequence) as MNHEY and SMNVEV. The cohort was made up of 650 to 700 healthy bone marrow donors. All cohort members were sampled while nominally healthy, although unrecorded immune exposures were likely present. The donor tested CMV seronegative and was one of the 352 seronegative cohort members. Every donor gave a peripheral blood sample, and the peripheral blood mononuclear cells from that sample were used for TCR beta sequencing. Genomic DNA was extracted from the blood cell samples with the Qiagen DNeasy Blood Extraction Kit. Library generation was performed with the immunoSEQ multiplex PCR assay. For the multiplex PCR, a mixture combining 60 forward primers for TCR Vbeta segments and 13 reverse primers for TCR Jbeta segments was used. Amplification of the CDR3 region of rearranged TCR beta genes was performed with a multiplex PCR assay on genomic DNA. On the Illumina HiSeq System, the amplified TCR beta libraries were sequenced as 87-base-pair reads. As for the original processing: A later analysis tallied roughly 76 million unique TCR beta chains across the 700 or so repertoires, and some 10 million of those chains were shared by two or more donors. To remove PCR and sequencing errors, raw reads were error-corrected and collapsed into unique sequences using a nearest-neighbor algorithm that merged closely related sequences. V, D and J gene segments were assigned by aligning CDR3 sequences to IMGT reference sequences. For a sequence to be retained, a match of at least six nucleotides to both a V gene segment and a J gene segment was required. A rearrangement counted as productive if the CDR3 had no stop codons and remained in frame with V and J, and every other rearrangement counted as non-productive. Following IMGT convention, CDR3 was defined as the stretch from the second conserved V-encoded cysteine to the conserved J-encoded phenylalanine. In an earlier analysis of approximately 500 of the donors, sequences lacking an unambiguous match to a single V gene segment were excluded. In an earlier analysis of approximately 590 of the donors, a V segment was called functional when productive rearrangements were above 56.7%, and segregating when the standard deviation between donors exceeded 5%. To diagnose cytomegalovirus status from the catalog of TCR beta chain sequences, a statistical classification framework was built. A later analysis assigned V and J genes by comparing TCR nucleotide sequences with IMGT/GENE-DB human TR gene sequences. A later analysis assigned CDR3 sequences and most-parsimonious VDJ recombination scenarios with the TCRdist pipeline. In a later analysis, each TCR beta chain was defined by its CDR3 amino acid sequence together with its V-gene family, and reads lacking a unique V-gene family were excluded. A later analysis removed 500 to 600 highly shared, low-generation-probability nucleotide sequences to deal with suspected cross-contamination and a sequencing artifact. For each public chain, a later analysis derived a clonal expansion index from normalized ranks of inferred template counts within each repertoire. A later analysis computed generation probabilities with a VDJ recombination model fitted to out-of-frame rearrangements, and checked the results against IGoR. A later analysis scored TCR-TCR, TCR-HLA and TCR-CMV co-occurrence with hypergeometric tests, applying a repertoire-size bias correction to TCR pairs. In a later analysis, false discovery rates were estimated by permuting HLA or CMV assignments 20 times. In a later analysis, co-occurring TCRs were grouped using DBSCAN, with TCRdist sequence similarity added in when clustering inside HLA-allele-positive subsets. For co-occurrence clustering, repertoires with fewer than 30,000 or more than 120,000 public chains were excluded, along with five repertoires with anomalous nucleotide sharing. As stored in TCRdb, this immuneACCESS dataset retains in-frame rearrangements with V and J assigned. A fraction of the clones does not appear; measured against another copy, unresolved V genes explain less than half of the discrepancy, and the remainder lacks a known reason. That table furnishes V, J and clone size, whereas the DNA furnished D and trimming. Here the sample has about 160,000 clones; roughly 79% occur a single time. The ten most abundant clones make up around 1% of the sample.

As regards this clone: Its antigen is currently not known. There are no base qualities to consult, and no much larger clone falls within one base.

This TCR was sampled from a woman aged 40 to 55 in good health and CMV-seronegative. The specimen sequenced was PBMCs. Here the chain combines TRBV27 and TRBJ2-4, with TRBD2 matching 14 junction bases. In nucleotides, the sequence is TGTGCCAGCAGTCTCGGGACTAGCGGGAGCCTAAACATTCAGTACTTC. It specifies CASSLGTSGSLNIQYF.